The clone carrying this T cell receptor (beta chain) came up a few times. Its matching antigen is unknown. Individual cDNA molecules carried attached unique molecular identifiers. TCRdb called the 5' RACE reads again in MiXCR, with one record for every CDR3 protein. This table has 90,000 to 120,000 distinct CDR3 sequences, around 10% appearing once. The sample belongs to a study of early T cells in non-severe SARS-CoV-2 infection. Study-wide background: Whole-blood bulk RNA, unsorted, was sequenced, and chains were unpaired. Regarding the study as a whole: CD4 and private specificities were missed by VDJdb matching, which favored anti-spike CD8 responses.

Trimming pared 0 bases from V and 7 bases from J, leaving 3 bases between. CDR1 and CDR2 (germline): MGHRA, YSYEKL. The CDR3 totals 12 residues. The receptor's source is an adult who was a healthcare worker with PCR-confirmed SARS-CoV-2 infection or an uninfected control (not recorded which). Source material: whole blood. The gene calls are TRBV4-1 and TRBJ2-2; D gene uncertain. The CDR3 sequence: CASSQEGGELFF. CDR3 sequence (DNA): TGCGCCAGCAGCCAAGAAGGCGGGGAGCTGTTTTTT.